This T cell receptor (beta chain) was observed in a study of PD-1 blockade in classical Hodgkin lymphoma. Findings and limits, study-wide: Those achieving complete response showed baseline diversity like newly diagnosed patients.

This CDR3 has 18 amino acids. Trimming cost V 0 bases and J 2 bases, with 20 bases left between them. Per the germline V gene, CDR1 is MGHRA and CDR2 is YSYEKL. Relapse was seen in all patients after autologous stem cell transplantation, and brentuximab vedotin exposure was variable. From thawed PBMCs, CD8+ T cells were isolated by magnetic negative selection. Sequencing used immunoSEQ multiplex PCR; TCRdb keeps in-frame clones, though not all of them. The sample holds about 1,600 clones; around 70% are singletons and the top ten take roughly a third. Of note for this clone: Its antigen is unidentified.

The source material was CD8+ T cells from blood, sampled at baseline. The source of this sequence is a human donor with classical Hodgkin lymphoma. The rearrangement links TRBV4-1 to TRBJ2-7; D might be TRBD1 or TRBD2, each matching 5 bases. CDR3 in DNA: TGCGCCAGCAGCCAAGAAAGACAGCTAGCACCGACCGCCTACGAGCAGTACTTC. This gives the protein CASSQERQLAPTAYEQYF.